The entry below gives a single T cell receptor (beta chain) sequence along with its context. The data were taken from a study of blood T cell dynamics during melanoma immunotherapy. Stated time point: pre-treatment baseline. One draw preceded checkpoint blockade; another followed its first cycle at week 3. Apart from two fast progressors, RECIST 1.1 response was judged 12 weeks post-infusion. DNA loading was fixed at about 340 ng for all bulk PBMC samples. Profiled with immunoSEQ multiplex PCR; TCRdb holds only in-frame clones, not every one. The data show some 15,000 clones, with around 84% seen just once and roughly 8.6% held by the top ten. The source is a human donor with melanoma. This material consisted of blood, taken from a patient treated with checkpoint blockade.

CDR3 coding DNA: TGCAGCGTTGCGCCGCGACAGGGGGCGGGCACCGGGGAGCTGTTTTTT. Protein product: CSVAPRQGAGTGELFF. J is TRBJ2-2 and V is TRBV29-1; 10 bases match TRBD1. Germline CDR1 is SQVTM and CDR2 is ANQGSEA. V shed 4 bases and J 4 bases; nucleotides not matched to a gene: 9. The CDR3 contains 16 residues.